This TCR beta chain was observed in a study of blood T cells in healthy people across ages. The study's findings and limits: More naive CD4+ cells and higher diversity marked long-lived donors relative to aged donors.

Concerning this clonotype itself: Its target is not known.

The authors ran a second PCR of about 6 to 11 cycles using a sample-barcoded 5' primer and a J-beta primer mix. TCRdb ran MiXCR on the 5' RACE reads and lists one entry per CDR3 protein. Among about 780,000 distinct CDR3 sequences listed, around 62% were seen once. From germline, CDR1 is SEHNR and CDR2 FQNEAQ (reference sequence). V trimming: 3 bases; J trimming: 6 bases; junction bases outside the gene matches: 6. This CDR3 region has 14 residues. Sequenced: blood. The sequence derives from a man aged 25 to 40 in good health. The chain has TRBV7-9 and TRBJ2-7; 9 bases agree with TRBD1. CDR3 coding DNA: TGTGCCAGCAGCTTCTCGGACAGGGGCTTCGAGCAGTACTTC. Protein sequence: CASSFSDRGFEQYF. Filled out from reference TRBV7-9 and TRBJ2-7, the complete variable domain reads DTGVSQNPRHKITKRGQNVTFRCDPISEHNRLYWYRQTLGQGPEFLTYFQNEAQLEKSRLLSDRFSAERPKGSFSTLEIQRTEQGDSAMYLCASSFSDRGFEQYFGPGTRLTVT.